This TCR beta chain was sequenced during a study of blood T cell repertoires in COVID-19. Many counts were recorded for this clone. J gave up 5 bases and V 4 bases, and 7 bases lay outside the gene matches. Germline V gene sequence: CDR1 LNHNV, CDR2 YYDKDF (reference sequence). The CDR3 extends over 14 amino acids. Only in-frame clones appear in the TCRdb table, and some are missing; sequencing was by immunoSEQ multiplex PCR. This table holds about 230,000 clones, roughly 85% found once. Sequenced material: peripheral blood. The chain recombines TRBV15 with TRBJ1-2; TRBD1 aligns across 7 bases. The TCR comes from a man aged 40-55 years with acute or convalescent COVID-19. In nucleotides, the CDR3 is TGTGCCACCAGCATACAAACAGGGGCTTATGGCTACACCTTC. Amino acid sequence: CATSIQTGAYGYTF.